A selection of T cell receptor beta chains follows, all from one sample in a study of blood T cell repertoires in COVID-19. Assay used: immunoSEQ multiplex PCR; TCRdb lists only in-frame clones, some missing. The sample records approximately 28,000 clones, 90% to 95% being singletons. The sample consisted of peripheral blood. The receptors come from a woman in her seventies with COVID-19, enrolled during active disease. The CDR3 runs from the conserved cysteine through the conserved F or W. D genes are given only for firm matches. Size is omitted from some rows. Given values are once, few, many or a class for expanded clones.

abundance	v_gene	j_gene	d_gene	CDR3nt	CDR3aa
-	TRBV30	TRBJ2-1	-	TGTGCCTGGAGCGGAGCGTTTGAGCAGTTCTTC	CAWSGAFEQFF
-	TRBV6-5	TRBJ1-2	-	TGTGCCAGCAGCGAGGGGGGGAAATATGGCTACACCTTC	CASSEGGKYGYTF
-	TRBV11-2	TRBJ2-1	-	TGTGCCAGCAGCCGCAGTTCCAATGAGCAGTTCTTC	CASSRSSNEQFF
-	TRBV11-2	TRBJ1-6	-	TGTGCCAGCAGCTTAGATAGTAGTAATTCACCCCTCCACTTT	CASSLDSSNSPLHF
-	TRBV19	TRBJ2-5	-	TGTGCCAGTAGTTCACAAGAGACCCAGTACTTC	CASSSQETQYF
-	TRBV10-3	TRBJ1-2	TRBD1	TGTGCCATCAGTGAACAGGGGTATGGCTACACCTTC	CAISEQGYGYTF
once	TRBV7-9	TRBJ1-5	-	TGTGCCAGCAGCTTAGGGTTGGGAGAGGGTAGCAATCAGCCCCAGCATTTT	CASSLGLGEGSNQPQHF
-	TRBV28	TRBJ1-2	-	TGTGCCAGCAGCGAGGGGAGGACCAGCGGCTACACCTTC	CASSEGRTSGYTF
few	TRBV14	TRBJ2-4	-	TGTGCCAGCAGCCAAGGGCAGGGGTGGGCCAAAAACATTCAGTACTTC	CASSQGQGWAKNIQYF
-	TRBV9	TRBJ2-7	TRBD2	TGTGCCAGCAGCGTAGTTGATACGGAACCGGGACTAGCGGGAGGGCCTCGGTCCTACGAGCAGTACTTC	CASSVVDTEPGLAGGPRSYEQYF
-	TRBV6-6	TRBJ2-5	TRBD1	TGTGCCAGCAGTTACCAGGACAGGCAAGAGACCCAGTACTTC	CASSYQDRQETQYF
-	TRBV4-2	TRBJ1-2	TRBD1	TGTGCCAGCAGCCAAGATGTCAGGGGGAACTATGGCTACACCTTC	CASSQDVRGNYGYTF
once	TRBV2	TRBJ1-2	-	TGTGCCAGCTGGTCCGGGAACACCAACTATGGCTACACCTTC	CASWSGNTNYGYTF
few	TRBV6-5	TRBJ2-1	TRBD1	TGTGCCAGCAGCCTGGACAGGAACAATGAGCAGTTCTTC	CASSLDRNNEQFF